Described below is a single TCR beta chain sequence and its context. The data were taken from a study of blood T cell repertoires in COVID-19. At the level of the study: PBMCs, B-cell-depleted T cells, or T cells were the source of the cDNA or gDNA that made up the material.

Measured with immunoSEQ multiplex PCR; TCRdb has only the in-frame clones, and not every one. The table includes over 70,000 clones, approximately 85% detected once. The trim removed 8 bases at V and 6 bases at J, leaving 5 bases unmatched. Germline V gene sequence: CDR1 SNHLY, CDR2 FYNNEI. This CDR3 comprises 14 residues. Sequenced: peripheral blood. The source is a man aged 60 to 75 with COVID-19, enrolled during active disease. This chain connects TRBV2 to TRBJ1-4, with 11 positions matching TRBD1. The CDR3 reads CASADRGLDEKLFF. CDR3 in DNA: TGTGCCAGCGCGGACAGGGGGCTAGATGAAAAACTGTTTTTT.